These 14 T cell receptor beta chains share one sample of origin, sequenced in a study of blood T cell repertoires in COVID-19. The protocol was immunoSEQ multiplex PCR, while the TCRdb copy is restricted to in-frame clones and leaves out a portion. The table lists 130,000 to 150,000 clones, around 75% of them singletons. The sequenced sample consisted of peripheral blood. The source of these receptors is a woman in her 70s with COVID-19, enrolled during active disease.

The chain employs TRBV27 and TRBJ1-1, with 7 nucleotides matching TRBD1. The V segment lost 0 bases and the J segment 11 bases; nucleotides outside the gene matches: 12. The CDR3 is 15 residues long. Germline-derived CDR1 and CDR2 are MNHEY and SMNVEV (reference sequence). The CDR3 is CASSLSETGRSEAFF. The CDR3 coding sequence is TGTGCCAGCAGTTTATCGGAGACAGGGAGGAGCGAGGCTTTCTTT.

This clone appeared a few times. The V call is TRBV3-1 (or the pseudogene TRBV3-2), the J call TRBJ2-7, with 7 bases identical to TRBD2. Germline-derived CDR1 and CDR2 are LGHDT and YNNKEL (reference sequence). CDR3 length equals 15 residues. Trimming took 1 base from V and 0 from J; bases not matched to a gene: 3. Written as DNA, the CDR3 is TGTGCCAGCAGCCAAGGGGGGGGGTCCTCCTACGAGCAGTACTTC. This codes for CASSQGGGSSYEQYF.

This clone is a singleton in its sample. The gene calls are TRBV4-1 and TRBJ2-5, with 13 bases matching TRBD2. The CDR3 has 18 amino acids. From germline, CDR1 is MGHRA and CDR2 YSYEKL. V was pared by 3 bases and J by 2 bases, with 9 bases of the junction left unmatched. The CDR3 sequence is CASSHPTSGGAEQETQYF. The CDR3 bases are TGCGCCAGCAGCCACCCTACTAGCGGGGGGGCTGAACAAGAGACCCAGTACTTC.

The V call is TRBV2, the J call TRBJ2-7; 8 bases are a match to TRBD1. Germline CDR1 reads SNHLY; CDR2 reads FYNNEI. The CDR3 runs 15 residues. After removal of 6 bases from V and 3 bases from J, the junction contained 10 bases not matched to a gene. The CDR3 DNA is TGTGCCAGCAGCCACAACAGGGGGTCAAACTACGAGCAGTACTTC. It encodes CASSHNRGSNYEQYF.

The gene calls are TRBV2 and TRBJ1-4, with D maybe TRBD1 (6 bases). From germline, CDR1 is SNHLY and CDR2 FYNNEI. Trimming took 10 bases from V and 2 from J, leaving 17 bases between them. The CDR3 is made up of 15 amino acids. The CDR3 nucleotides are TGTGCCACCAGGCAGGGGCCGGGGACTAATGAAAAACTGTTTTTT. Translation gives CATRQGPGTNEKLFF.

The chain combines TRBV9 with TRBJ2-3, with TRBD1 matching 11 bases. Trimming removed 4 bases from V and 5 bases from J; junction bases left unmatched: 6. CDR1 is SGDLS, CDR2 YYNGEE, per germline. The CDR3 runs 15 residues. The CDR3 loop reads CASSHGQGALDTQYF. As DNA, the CDR3 is TGTGCCAGCAGCCACGGACAGGGGGCATTAGATACGCAGTATTTT.

The count of this clone is one. The V and J genes are TRBV28 and TRBJ1-1; TRBD1 aligns across 10 bases. The CDR3 is 15 residues long. V lost 5 bases, J lost 6 bases, and 9 bases stayed unmatched. The germline gives CDR1 MDHEN, CDR2 SYDVKM. Here the CDR3 reads CASSPPTGTGAEAFF. The CDR3 DNA sequence: TGTGCCAGCAGTCCACCAACCGGGACAGGGGCTGAAGCTTTCTTT.

The chain carries TRBV7-3 and TRBJ2-5, with a tentative D call TRBD1 (7 bases). The CDR3 is 13 residues long. The V gene lost 5 bases and the J gene lost 3 bases, with 10 bases spanning the gap. Germline loops: CDR1 SGHTA, CDR2 FQGTGA. DNA of the CDR3: TGTGCCAGCAGCCAGGGGGGAAAAGAGACCCAGTACTTC. It specifies CASSQGGKETQYF. Full variable domain (missing parts from reference TRBV7-3 and TRBJ2-5): GAGVSQTPSNKVTEKGKYVELRCDPISGHTALYWYRQSLGQGPEFLIYFQGTGAADDSGLPNDRFFAVRPEGSVSTLKIQRTERGDSAVYLCASSQGGKETQYFGPGTRLLVL.

This chain connects TRBV28 to TRBJ1-2; no clear D. Trimming cost V 3 bases and J 4 bases, with 6 bases left between them. Germline V gene data show CDR1 as MDHEN and CDR2 as SYDVKM. The CDR3 consists of 12 residues. CDR3 sequence reads: CASSLAAYGYTF. The CDR3 nucleotides read TGTGCCAGCAGTTTGGCGGCCTATGGCTACACCTTC.

This sequence joins TRBV5-4 and TRBJ1-1; D gene unclear. Germline V lookup: CDR1 SGHNT, CDR2 YYREEE (reference sequence). CDR3 length equals 14 residues. Trimming left V 4 bases short and J 0 bases short, with 10 bases between. Here the CDR3 reads CASSQDNMNTEAFF. In nucleotides, the CDR3 is TGTGCCAGCAGCCAGGATAACATGAACACTGAAGCTTTCTTT.

J is TRBJ1-2 and V is TRBV7-9; TRBD1 might be the D (6 bases). The V end was cut by 1 base, the J end by 0 bases, with 15 bases between. Germline lookup yields CDR1 SEHNR and CDR2 FQNEAQ (reference sequence). The CDR3 covers 17 residues. The CDR3 protein is CASSLGGQLRANYGYTF. Written as DNA, the CDR3 is TGTGCCAGCAGCTTAGGTGGACAGCTCCGAGCTAACTATGGCTACACCTTC.

This clone was picked up a small number of times. The chain links TRBV19 to TRBJ1-1, with unresolved D. Germline CDR1 LNHDA, CDR2 SQIVND (reference sequence). Trimming pared 3 bases from V and 0 bases from J, leaving 11 bases between. The CDR3 runs to 15 residues. CDR3 protein: CASSIQAALNTEAFF. The CDR3 bases are TGTGCCAGTAGTATCCAGGCAGCCTTGAACACTGAAGCTTTCTTT. Complete variable domain (other parts from reference TRBV19 and TRBJ1-1): DGGITQSPKYLFRKEGQNVTLSCEQNLNHDAMYWYRQDPGQGLRLIYYSQIVNDFQKGDIAEGYSVSREKKESFPLTVTSAQKNPTAFYLCASSIQAALNTEAFFGQGTRLTVV.

The chain joins TRBV28 to TRBJ2-1; D unresolved. Germline assignment: CDR1 MDHEN and CDR2 SYDVKM. The CDR3 is made up of 13 amino acids. V lost 10 bases to trimming and J lost 7 bases, with 17 bases between them. The CDR3 DNA follows: TGTGCCACCATAGGCAGCCTAGAAAATGAGCAGTTCTTC. Encoded protein: CATIGSLENEQFF.

The chain couples TRBV19 to TRBJ2-7, with TRBD2 identical over 9 bases. Trimming cost V 3 bases and J 2 bases; bases outside gene matches: 5. The CDR3 length is 15 residues. From germline, CDR1 is LNHDA and CDR2 SQIVND (reference sequence). CDR3 sequence: CASSIQAGGPYEQYF. In nucleotides, the CDR3 is TGTGCCAGTAGTATTCAAGCGGGGGGCCCCTACGAGCAGTACTTC.